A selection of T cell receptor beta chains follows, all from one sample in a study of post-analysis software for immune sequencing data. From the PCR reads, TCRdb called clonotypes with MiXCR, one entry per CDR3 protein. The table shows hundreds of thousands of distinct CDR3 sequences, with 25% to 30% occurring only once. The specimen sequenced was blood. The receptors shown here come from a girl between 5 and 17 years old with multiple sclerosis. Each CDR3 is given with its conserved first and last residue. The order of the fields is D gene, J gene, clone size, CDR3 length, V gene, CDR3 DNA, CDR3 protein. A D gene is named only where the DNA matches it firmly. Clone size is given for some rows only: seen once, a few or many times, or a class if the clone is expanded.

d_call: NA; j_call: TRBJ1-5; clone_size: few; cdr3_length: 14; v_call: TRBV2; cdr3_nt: TGTGCCAGCGCCCGGGACACAGGATATCAGCCCCAGCATTTT; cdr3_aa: CASARDTGYQPQHF
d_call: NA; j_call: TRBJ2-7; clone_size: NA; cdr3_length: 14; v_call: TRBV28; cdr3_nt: TGTGCCAGCAGTCCCACGTGGGATTCCTACGAGCAGTACTTC; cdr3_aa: CASSPTWDSYEQYF
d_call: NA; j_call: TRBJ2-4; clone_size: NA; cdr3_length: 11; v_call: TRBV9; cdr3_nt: TGTGCCAGCAGCGTCCTAGGCCTTCAGTACTTC; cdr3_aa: CASSVLGLQYF
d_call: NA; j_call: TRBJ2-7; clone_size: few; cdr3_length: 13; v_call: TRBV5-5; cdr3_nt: TGTGCCAGCAGCTTTACCGATACCTACGAGCAGTACTTC; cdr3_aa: CASSFTDTYEQYF
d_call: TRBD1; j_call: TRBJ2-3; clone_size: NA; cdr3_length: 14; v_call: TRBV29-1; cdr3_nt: TGCAGCGTTAGGGGGGACAGGGCGTCAGATGCGCAGTATTTT; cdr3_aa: CSVRGDRASDAQYF
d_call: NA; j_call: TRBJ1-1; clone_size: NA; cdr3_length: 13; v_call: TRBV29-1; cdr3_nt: TGCAGCGTCGGGGACTCCGCGGACACTGAAGCTTTCTTT; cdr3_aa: CSVGDSADTEAFF
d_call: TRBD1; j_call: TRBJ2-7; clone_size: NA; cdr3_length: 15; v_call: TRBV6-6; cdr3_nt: TGTGCCAGCAGTTGCCTCGGACAGGGGGCGTACGAGCAGTACTTC; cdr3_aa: CASSCLGQGAYEQYF
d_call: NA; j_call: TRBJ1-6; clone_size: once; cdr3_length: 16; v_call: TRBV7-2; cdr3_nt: TGTGTCAGCAGCCGCTCGACCGGACGTCCGATTTCACCCCTCCACTTT; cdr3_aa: CVSSRSTGRPISPLHF
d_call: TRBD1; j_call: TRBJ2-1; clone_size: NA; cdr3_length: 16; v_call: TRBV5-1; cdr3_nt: TGCGCCAGCAGCGTCGTCGGGACAGGGGCCTACAATGAGCAGTTCTTC; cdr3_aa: CASSVVGTGAYNEQFF
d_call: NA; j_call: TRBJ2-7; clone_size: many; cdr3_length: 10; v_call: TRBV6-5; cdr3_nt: TGTGCCAGCAGGGGCCACGAGCAGTACTTC; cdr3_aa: CASRGHEQYF
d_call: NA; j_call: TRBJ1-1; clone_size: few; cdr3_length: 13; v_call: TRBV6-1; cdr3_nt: TGTGCCAGCACCCAACGACAGGCCCTCGAAGCTTTCTTT; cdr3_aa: CASTQRQALEAFF
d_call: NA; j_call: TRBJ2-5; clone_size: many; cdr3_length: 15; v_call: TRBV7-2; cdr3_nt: TGTGCCAGCAGCCCAGAGGCAGGGGGAGGGGAGACCCAGTACTTC; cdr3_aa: CASSPEAGGGETQYF
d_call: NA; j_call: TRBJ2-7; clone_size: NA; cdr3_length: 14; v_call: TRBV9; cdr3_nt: TGTGCCAGCAGCGTTGGACAGACTTCCTACGAGCGGTACTTC; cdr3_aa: CASSVGQTSYERYF
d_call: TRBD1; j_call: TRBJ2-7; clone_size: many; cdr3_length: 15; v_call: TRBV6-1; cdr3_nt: TGTGCCAGCAGGGTCGGATCGACAGGGCCCTACGAGCAGTACTTC; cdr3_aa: CASRVGSTGPYEQYF
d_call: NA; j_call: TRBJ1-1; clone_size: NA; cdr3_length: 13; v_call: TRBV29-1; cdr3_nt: TGCAGCGTGGAGGGGCGCTGGGACACTGAAGCTTTCTTT; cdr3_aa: CSVEGRWDTEAFF
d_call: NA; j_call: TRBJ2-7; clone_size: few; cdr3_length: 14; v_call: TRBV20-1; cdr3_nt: TGCAGTGCTAGTCTGCCGGCGTTTAAGGGGGAGCAGTACTTC; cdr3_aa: CSASLPAFKGEQYF
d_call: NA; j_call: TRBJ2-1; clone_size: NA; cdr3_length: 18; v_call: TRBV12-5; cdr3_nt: TGTGCTAGTGGTTTGGCTCGATTGGGGCAGGGCCCCCGCAATGAGCAGTTCTTC; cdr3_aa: CASGLARLGQGPRNEQFF
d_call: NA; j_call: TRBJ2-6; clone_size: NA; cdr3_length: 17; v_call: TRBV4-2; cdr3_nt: TGTGCCGGCAGCGCAGGGGTATGGAACTCTGGGGCCAACGTCCTGACTTTC; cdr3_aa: CAGSAGVWNSGANVLTF
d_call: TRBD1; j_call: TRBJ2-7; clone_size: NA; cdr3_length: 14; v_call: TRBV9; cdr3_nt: TGTGCCAGCAGCCCCGGACAGGGGGTCGACGAGCAGTACTTC; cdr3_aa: CASSPGQGVDEQYF
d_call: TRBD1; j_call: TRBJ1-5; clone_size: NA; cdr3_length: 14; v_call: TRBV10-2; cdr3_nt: TGCGCCAGCAGTGACCCGGCAGGGGGTCAGCCCCAGCATTTT; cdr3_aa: CASSDPAGGQPQHF
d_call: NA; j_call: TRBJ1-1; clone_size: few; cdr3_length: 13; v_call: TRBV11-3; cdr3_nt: TGTGCCAGCAGCAACAGGGCTGAAACTGAAGCTTTCTTT; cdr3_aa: CASSNRAETEAFF
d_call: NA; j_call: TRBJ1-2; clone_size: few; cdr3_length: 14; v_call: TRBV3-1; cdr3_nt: TGTGCCAGCAGCCAAGGTCACCGGACCTATGGCTACACCTTC; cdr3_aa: CASSQGHRTYGYTF
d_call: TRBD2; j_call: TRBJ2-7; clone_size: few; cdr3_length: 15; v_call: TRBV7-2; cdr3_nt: TGTGCCAGCAGCCCGTCGGAGCGGGGGTCCTACGAGCAGTACTTC; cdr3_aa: CASSPSERGSYEQYF
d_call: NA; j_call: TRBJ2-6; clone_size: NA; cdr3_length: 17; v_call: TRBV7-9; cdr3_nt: TGTGCCAGCAGCTCCGTCAGAAGTATATCTGGGGCCAACGTCCTGACTTTC; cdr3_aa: CASSSVRSISGANVLTF
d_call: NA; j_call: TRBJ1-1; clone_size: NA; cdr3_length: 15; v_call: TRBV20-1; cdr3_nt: TGCAGTGCTAGAGAAGCGGGACAACTCTTCACTGAAGCTTTCTTT; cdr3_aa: CSAREAGQLFTEAFF
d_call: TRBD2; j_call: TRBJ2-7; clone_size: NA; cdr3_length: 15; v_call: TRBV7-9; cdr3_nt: TGTGCCAGCAGCCTGACTAGCGGGAGCTCCCACGAGCAGTACTTC; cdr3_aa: CASSLTSGSSHEQYF
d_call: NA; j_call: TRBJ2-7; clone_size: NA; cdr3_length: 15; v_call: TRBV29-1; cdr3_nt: TGCAGCGTTGAAGGGAAGACAGGCAAGTCCTACGAGCAGTACTTC; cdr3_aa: CSVEGKTGKSYEQYF
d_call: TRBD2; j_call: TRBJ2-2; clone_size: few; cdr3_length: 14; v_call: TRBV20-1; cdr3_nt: TGCAGTGCTACCAGACTAGCGGGGACCGGGGAGCTGTTTTTT; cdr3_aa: CSATRLAGTGELFF
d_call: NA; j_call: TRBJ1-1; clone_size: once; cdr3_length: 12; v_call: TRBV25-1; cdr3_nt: TGTGCCAGCAGTGATCGACACACTGGAGCTTTCTTT; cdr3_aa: CASSDRHTGAFF
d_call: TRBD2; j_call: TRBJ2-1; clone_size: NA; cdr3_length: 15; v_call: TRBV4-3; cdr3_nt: TGCGCCAGCAGCCCCACTAGCGGGGGTCGGTCTGAGCAGTTCTTC; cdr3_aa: CASSPTSGGRSEQFF
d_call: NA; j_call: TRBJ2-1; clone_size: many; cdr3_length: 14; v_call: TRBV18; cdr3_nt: TGTGCCAGCAGCCCAGGGGGGGCCTACAATGAGCAGTTCTTC; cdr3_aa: CASSPGGAYNEQFF
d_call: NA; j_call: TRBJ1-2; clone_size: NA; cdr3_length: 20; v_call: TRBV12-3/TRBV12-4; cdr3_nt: TGTGCCAGCAGTTTAAGGCGGCGCCCGACAGGCACCACGGACCCCTATGGCTACACCTTC; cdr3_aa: CASSLRRRPTGTTDPYGYTF
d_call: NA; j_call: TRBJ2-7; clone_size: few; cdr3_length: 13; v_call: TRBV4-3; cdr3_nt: TGCGCCAGCAGCCAATGGGTTCTCGACGAGCAGTACTTC; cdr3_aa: CASSQWVLDEQYF
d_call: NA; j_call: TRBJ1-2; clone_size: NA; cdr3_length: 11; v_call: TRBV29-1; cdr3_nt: TGCAGCGTTGATGTGGGGGATGGCTACACCTTC; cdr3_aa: CSVDVGDGYTF
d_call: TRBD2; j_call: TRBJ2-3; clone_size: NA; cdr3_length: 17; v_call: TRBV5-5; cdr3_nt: TGTGCCAGCAGCCCGATGAGTAGCGGGAGGGCTGTGGATACGCAGTATTTT; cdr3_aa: CASSPMSSGRAVDTQYF
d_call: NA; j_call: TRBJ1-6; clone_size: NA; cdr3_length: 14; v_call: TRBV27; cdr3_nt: TGTGCCAGCAGGGGGGGGCTATGGGATTCACCCCTCCACTTT; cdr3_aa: CASRGGLWDSPLHF
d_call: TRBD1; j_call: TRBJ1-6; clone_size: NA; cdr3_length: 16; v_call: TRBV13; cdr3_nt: TGTGCCAGCAGCTCCAGGGGGGTCTCCTATAATTCACCCCTCCACTTT; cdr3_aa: CASSSRGVSYNSPLHF
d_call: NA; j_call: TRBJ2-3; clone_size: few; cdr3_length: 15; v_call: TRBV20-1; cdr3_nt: TGCAGTGCTATAGAAAGAACAGGGTTCACAGATACGCAGTATTTT; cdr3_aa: CSAIERTGFTDTQYF
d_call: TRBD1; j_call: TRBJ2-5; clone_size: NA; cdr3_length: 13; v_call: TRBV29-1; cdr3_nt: TGCAGCGTTGGGGGACAGTCTGGGGAGACCCAGTACTTC; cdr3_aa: CSVGGQSGETQYF
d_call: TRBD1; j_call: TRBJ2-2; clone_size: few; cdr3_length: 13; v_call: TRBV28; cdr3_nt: TGTGCCAGCAGGGCAGGGGGCTTGGGGGAGCTGTTTTTT; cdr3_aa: CASRAGGLGELFF
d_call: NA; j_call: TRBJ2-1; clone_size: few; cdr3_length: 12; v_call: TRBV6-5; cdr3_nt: TGTGCCAGCAGTTACTGGAACAATGAGCAGTTCTTC; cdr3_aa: CASSYWNNEQFF
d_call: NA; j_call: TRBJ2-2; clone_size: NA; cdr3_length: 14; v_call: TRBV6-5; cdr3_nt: TGTGCCAGCAAAGAGAGGGACCGCACCGGGGAGCTGTTTTTT; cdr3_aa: CASKERDRTGELFF
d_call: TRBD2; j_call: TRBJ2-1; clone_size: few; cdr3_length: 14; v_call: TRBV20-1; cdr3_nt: TGCAGTGCTAGCGGGACTAGCGGGAGGAATGAGCAGTTCTTC; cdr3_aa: CSASGTSGRNEQFF
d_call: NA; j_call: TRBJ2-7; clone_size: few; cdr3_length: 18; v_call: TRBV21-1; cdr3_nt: TGTGCCAGCAGTCCCCTGCAGACAGGGAAGGGTCCGGCTTACGAGCAGTACTTC; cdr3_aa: CASSPLQTGKGPAYEQYF
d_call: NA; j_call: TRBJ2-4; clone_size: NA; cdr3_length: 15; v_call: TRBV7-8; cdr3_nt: TGTGCCAGCAGCGGCCATAAGCTAGCCAAAAACATTCAGTACTTC; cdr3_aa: CASSGHKLAKNIQYF